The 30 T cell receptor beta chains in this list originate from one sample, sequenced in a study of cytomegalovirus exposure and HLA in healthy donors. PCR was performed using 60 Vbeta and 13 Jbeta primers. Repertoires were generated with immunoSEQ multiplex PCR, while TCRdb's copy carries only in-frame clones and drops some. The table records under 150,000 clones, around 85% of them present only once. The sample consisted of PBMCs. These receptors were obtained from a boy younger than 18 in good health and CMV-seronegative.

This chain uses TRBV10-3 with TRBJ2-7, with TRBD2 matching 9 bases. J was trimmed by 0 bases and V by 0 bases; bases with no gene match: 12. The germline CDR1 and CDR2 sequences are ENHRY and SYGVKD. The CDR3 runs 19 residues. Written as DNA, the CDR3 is TGTGCCATCAGTGAGTCGAGCCAGCGGCCTAGCGGGAACTCCTACGAGCAGTACTTC. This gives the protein CAISESSQRPSGNSYEQYF.

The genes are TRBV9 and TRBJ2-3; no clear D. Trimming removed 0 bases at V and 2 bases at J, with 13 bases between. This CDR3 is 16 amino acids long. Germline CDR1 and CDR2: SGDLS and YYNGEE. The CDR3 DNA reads TGTGCCAGCAGCGTAGCTTTGGAACTACCCACAGATACGCAGTATTTT. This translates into CASSVALELPTDTQYF.

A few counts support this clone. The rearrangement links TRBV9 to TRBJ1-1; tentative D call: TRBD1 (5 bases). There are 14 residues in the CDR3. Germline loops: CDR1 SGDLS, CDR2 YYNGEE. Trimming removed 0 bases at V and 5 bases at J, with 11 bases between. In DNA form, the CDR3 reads TGTGCCAGCAGCGTAGGCGGGGGGAGTACTGAAGCTTTCTTT. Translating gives CASSVGGGSTEAFF.

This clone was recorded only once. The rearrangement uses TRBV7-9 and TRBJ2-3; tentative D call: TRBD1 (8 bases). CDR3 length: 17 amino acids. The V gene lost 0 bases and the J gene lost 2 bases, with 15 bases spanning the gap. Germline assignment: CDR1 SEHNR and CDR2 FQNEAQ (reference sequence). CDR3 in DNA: TGTGCCAGCAGCTTAGCTTCGGGGGGACAGGACACAGATACGCAGTATTTT. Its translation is CASSLASGGQDTDTQYF.

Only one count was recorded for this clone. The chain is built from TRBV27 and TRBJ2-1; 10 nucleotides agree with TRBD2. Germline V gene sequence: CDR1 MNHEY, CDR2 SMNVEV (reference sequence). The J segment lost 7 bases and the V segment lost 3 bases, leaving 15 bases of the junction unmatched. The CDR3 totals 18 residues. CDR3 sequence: CASSFPRTSGDAWNEQFF. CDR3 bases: TGTGCCAGCAGTTTTCCCCGAACTAGCGGGGACGCGTGGAATGAGCAGTTCTTC.

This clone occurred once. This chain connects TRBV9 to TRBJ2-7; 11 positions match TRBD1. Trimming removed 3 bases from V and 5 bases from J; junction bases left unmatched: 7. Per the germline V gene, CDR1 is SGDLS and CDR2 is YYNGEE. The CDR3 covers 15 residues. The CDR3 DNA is TGTGCCAGCAGCGCAGCCGGGACAGGGGGTAACGAGCAGTACTTC. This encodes CASSAAGTGGNEQYF.

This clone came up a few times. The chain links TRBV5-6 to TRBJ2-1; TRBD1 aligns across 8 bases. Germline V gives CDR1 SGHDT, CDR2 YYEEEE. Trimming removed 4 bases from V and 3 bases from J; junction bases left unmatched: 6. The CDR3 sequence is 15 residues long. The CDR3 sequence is CASSPSTGDYNEQFF. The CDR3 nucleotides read TGTGCCAGCAGCCCGTCGACAGGGGACTACAATGAGCAGTTCTTC.

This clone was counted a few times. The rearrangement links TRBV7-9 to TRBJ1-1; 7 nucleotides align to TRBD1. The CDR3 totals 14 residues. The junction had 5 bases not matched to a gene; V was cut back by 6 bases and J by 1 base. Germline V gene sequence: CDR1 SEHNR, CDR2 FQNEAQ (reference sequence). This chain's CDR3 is CASREGQQNTEAFF. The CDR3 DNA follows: TGTGCCAGCAGAGAGGGACAGCAGAACACTGAAGCTTTCTTT.

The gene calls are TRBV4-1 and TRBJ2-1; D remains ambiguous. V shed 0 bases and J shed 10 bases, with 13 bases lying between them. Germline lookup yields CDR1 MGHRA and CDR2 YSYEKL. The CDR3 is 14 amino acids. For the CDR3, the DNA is TGCGCCAGCAGCCAAGAAAGCTACGCTCGGGAGCAGTTCTTC. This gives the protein CASSQESYAREQFF.

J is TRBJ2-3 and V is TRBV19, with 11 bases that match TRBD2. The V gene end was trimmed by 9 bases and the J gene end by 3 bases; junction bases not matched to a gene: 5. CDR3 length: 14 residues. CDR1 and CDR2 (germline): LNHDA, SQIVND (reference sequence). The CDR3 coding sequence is TGTGCCAGCTCGAGACTAGCGGGGACAGATACGCAGTATTTT. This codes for CASSRLAGTDTQYF.

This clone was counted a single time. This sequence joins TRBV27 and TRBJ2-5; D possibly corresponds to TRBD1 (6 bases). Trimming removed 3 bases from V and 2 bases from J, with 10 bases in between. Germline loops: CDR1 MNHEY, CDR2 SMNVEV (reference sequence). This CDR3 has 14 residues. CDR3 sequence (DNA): TGTGCCAGCAGTTTCTTGGACAGACAAGAGACCCAGTACTTC. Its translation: CASSFLDRQETQYF.

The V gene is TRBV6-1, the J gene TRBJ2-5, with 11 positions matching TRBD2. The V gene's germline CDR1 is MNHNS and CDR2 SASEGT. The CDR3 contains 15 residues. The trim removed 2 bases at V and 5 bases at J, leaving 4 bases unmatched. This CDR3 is CASSELAGGEETQYF. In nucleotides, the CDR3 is TGTGCCAGCAGTGAATTAGCGGGAGGGGAGGAGACCCAGTACTTC.

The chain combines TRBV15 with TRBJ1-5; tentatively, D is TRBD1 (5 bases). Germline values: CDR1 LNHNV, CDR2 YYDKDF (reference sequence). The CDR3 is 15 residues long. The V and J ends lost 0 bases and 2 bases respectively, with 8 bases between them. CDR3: CATSRDLGGNQPQHF. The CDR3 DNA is TGTGCCACCAGCAGAGATTTAGGGGGCAATCAGCCCCAGCATTTT.

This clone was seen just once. CDR3 sequence: CASSLARLAGGNEQYF. The CDR3 DNA is TGTGCCAGCAGCTTAGCCCGACTAGCGGGAGGGAACGAGCAGTACTTC. The chain is built from TRBV11-2 and TRBJ2-7; 14 nucleotides agree with TRBD2. The junction had 4 bases not matched to a gene; V was cut back by 1 base and J by 5 bases. CDR1 and CDR2 from the germline V gene are SGHAT and FQNNGV. The CDR3 sequence is 16 residues long.

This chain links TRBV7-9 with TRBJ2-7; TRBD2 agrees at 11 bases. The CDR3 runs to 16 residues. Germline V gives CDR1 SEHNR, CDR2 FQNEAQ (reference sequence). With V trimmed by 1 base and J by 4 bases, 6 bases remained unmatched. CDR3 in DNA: TGTGCCAGCAGCTTAGTACTAGCGGGAGAGGTATACGAGCAGTACTTC. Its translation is CASSLVLAGEVYEQYF.

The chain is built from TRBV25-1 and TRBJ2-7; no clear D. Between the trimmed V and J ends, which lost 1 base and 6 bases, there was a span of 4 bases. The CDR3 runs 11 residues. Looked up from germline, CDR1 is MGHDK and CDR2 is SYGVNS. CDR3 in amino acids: CASSESLEQYF. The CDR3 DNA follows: TGTGCCAGCAGTGAATCCCTCGAGCAGTACTTC.

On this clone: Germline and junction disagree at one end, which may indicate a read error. In DNA, the CDR3 is TGTGCCAGCCGGACAGGGGCTATAAACTATGGCTACCCCTTC. This codes for CASRTGAINYGYPF. J is TRBJ1-2 and V is TRBV6-6, with TRBD1 identical over 9 bases. Looked up from germline, CDR1 is MNHNY and CDR2 is SVGAGI (reference sequence). The CDR3 runs to 14 residues.

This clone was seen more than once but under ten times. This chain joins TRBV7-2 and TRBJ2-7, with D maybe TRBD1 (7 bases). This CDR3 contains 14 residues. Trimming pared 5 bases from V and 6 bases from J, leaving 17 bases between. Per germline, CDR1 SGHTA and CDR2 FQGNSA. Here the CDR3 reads CASSHGARGAEQYF. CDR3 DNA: TGTGCCAGCAGCCATGGGGCCAGGGGGGCCGAGCAGTACTTC. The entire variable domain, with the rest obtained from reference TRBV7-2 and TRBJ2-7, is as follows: GAGVSQSPSNKVTEKGKDVELRCDPISGHTALYWYRQSLGQGLEFLIYFQGNSAPDKSGLPSDRFSAERTGGSVSTLTIQRTQQEDSAVYLCASSHGARGAEQYFGPGTRLTVT.

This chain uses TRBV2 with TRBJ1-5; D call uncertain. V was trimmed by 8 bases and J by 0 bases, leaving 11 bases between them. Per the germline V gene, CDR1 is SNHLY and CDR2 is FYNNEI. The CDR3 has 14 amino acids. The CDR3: CASQTEYSNQPQHF. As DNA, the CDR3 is TGTGCCAGCCAAACAGAGTATAGCAATCAGCCCCAGCATTTT. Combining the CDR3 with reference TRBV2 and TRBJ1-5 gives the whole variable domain EPEVTQTPSHQVTQMGQEVILRCVPISNHLYFYWYRQILGQKVEFLVSFYNNEISEKSEIFDDQFSVERPDGSNFTLKIRSTKLEDSAMYFCASQTEYSNQPQHFGDGTRLSIL.

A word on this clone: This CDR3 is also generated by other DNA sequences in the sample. In nucleotides, the CDR3 is TGTGCCAGCAGTTACAATAGAGACACTGAAGCTTTCTTT. Its translation: CASSYNRDTEAFF. The chain links TRBV6-5 to TRBJ1-1; D gene ambiguous. CDR1 is MNHEY and CDR2 is SVGAGI in the germline V gene. With 2 bases removed from V and 3 bases from J, the gap between germline ends came to 7 bases. The CDR3 has 13 residues.

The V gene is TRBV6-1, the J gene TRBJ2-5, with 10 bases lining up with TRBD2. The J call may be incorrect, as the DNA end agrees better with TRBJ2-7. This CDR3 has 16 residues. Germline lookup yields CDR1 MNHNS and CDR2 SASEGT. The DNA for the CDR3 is TGTGCCAGCAGTGAACAGCTAGCGGGGGAGACCTACGAGCAGTACTTC. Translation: CASSEQLAGETYEQYF.

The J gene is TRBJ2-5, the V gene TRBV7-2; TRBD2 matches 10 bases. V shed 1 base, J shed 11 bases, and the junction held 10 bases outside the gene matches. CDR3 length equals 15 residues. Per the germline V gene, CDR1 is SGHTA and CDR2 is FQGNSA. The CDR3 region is CASSLVGLAGDEQYF. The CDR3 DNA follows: TGTGCCAGCAGCTTAGTTGGCCTAGCGGGGGATGAGCAGTACTTC.

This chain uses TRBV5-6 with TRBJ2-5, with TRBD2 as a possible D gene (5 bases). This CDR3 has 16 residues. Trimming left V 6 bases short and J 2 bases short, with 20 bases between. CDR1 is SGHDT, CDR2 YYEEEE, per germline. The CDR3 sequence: CASTSTGSSPQETQYF. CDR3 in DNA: TGTGCCAGCACCTCAACTGGGAGTTCGCCTCAAGAGACCCAGTACTTC.

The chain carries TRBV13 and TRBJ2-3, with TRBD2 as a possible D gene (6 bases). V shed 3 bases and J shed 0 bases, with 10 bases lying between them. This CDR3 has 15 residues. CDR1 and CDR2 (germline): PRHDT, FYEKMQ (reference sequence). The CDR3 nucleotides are TGTGCCAGCAGCTTTGGAGGGATTAGCACAGATACGCAGTATTTT. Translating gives CASSFGGISTDTQYF. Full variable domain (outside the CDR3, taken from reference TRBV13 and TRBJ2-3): AAGVIQSPRHLIKEKRETATLKCYPIPRHDTVYWYQQGPGQDPQFLISFYEKMQSDKGSIPDRFSAQQFSDYHSELNMSSLELGDSALYFCASSFGGISTDTQYFGPGTRLTVL.

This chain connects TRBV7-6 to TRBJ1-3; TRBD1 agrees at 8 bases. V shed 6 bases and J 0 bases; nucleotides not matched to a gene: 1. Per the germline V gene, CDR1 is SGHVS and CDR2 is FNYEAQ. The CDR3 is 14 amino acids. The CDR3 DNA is TGTGCCAGCAGTACAGGGGGCTCTGGAAACACCATATATTTT. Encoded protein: CASSTGGSGNTIYF.

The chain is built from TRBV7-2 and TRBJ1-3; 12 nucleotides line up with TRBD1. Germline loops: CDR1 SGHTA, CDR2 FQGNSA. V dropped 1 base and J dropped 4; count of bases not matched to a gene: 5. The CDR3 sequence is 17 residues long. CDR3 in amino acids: CASSLGGQGAVGNTIYF. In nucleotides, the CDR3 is TGTGCCAGCAGCTTAGGGGGACAGGGGGCGGTGGGAAACACCATATATTTT.

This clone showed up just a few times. For the CDR3, the DNA is TGTGCCAGCAGCCATGACAGCCTCACCGCTGAAGCTTTCTTT. It is translated as CASSHDSLTAEAFF. The chain uses TRBV14 and TRBJ1-1, with D tentatively TRBD1 (5 bases). This CDR3 has 14 amino acids. CDR1 and CDR2 from the germline V gene are SGHDN and FVKESK. Trimming took 3 bases from V and 6 from J, leaving 14 bases between them.

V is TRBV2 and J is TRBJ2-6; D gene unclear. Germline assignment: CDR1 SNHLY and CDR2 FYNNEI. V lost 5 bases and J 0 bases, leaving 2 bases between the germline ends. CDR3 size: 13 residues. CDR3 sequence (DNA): TGTGCCAGCAGTTACTCTGGGGCCAACGTCCTGACTTTC. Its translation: CASSYSGANVLTF.

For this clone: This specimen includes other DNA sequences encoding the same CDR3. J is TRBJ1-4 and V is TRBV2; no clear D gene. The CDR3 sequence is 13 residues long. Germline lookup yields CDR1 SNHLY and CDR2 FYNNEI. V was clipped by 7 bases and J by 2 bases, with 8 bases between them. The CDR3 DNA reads TGTGCCAGCAAGGGAGGCACTAATGAAAAACTGTTTTTT. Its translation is CASKGGTNEKLFF.

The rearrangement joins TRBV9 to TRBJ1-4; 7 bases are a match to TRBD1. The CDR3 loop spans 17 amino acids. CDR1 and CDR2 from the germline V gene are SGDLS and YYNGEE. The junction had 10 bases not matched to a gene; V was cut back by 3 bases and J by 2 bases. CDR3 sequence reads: CASSDRDSPSTNEKLFF. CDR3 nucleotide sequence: TGTGCCAGCAGCGACCGGGACAGCCCTTCCACTAATGAAAAACTGTTTTTT.